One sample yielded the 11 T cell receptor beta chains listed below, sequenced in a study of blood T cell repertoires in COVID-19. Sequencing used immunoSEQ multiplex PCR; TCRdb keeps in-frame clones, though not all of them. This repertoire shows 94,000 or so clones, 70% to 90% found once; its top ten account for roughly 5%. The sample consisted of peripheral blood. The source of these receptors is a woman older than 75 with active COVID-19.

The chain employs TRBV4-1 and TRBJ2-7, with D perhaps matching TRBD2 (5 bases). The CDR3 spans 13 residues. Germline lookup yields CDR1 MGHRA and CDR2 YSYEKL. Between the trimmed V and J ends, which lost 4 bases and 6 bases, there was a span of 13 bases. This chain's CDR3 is CASSPQRAGEQYF. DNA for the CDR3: TGCGCCAGCAGCCCCCAGAGGGCGGGCGAGCAGTACTTC.

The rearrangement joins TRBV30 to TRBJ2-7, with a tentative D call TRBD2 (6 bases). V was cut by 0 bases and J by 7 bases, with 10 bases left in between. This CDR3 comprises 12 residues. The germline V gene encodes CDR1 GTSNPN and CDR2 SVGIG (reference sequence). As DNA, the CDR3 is TGTGCCTGGAGTGTGGGGGGACGGGAGCAGTACTTC. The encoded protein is CAWSVGGREQYF.

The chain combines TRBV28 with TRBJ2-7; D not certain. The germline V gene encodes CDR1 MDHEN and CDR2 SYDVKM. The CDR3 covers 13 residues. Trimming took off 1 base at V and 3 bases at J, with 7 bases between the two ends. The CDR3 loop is CASSLYQDYEQYF. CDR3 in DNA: TGTGCCAGCAGTTTATACCAGGACTACGAGCAGTACTTC.

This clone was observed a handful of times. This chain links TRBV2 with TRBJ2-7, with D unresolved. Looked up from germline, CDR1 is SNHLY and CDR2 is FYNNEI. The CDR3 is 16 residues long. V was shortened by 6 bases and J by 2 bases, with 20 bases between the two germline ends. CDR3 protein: CASSPRPANRAYEQYF. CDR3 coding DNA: TGTGCCAGCAGCCCGCGACCAGCGAACCGGGCCTACGAGCAGTACTTC.

CDR3 protein: CASSKATSGRNRTDTQYF. CDR3 DNA sequence: TGTGCCAGTAGTAAGGCCACTAGCGGGAGGAACCGCACAGATACGCAGTATTTT. The chain employs TRBV19 and TRBJ2-3, with 12 nucleotides matching TRBD2. The germline CDR1 and CDR2 sequences are LNHDA and SQIVND (reference sequence). The CDR3 totals 18 residues. J was trimmed by 1 base and V by 4 bases; bases with no gene match: 9. Variable domain in full (rest from reference TRBV19 and TRBJ2-3): DGGITQSPKYLFRKEGQNVTLSCEQNLNHDAMYWYRQDPGQGLRLIYYSQIVNDFQKGDIAEGYSVSREKKESFPLTVTSAQKNPTAFYLCASSKATSGRNRTDTQYFGPGTRLTVL.

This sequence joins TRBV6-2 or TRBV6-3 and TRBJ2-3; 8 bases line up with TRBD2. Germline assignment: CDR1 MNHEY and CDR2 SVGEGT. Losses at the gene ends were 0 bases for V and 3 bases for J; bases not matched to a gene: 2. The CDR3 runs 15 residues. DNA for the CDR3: TGTGCCAGCAGTTACTCGGGGACTAGAACAGATACGCAGTATTTT. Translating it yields CASSYSGTRTDTQYF.

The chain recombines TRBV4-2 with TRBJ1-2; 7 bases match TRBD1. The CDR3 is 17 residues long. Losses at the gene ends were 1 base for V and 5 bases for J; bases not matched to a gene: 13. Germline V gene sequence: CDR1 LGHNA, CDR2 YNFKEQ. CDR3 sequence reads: CASSQVPGDSLTYGYTF. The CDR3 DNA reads TGTGCCAGCAGCCAAGTCCCCGGGGACAGCCTTACATATGGCTACACCTTC.

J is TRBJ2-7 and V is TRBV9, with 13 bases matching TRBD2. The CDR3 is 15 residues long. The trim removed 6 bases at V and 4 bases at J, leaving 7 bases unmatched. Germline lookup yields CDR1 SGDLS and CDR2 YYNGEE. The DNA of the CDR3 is TGTGCCAGCACCAAAGGACTAGCGGGAGCTTACGAGCAGTACTTC. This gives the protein CASTKGLAGAYEQYF.

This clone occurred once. CDR3 region: CASSLLATHNEQFF. The DNA of the CDR3 is TGTGCCAGCAGCTTACTAGCGACCCACAATGAGCAGTTCTTC. The rearrangement joins TRBV7-9 to TRBJ2-1; TRBD2 is a possible D gene (6 bases). The germline V gene has CDR1 SEHNR and CDR2 FQNEAQ (reference sequence). V gave up 2 bases and J gave up 5 bases, with 10 bases separating them. CDR3 length: 14 residues.

CDR3 protein: CASSPRQGADEKLFF. The CDR3 DNA reads TGTGCCAGCTCACCACGACAGGGGGCGGATGAAAAACTGTTTTTT. This rearrangement joins TRBV18 to TRBJ1-4, with TRBD1 matching 10 bases. The CDR3 runs 15 residues. V was pared by 1 base and J by 6 bases, with 2 bases of the junction left unmatched. Germline V gene lookup returns CDR1 KGHSH and CDR2 LQKENI.

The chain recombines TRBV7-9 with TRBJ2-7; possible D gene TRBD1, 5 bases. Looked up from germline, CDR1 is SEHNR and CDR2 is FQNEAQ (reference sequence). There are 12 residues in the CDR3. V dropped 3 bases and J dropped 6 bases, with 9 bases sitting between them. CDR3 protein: CASSLEGVEQYF. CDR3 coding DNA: TGTGCCAGCAGCTTGGAAGGGGTCGAGCAGTACTTC. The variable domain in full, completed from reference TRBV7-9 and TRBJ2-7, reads DTGVSQNPRHKITKRGQNVTFRCDPISEHNRLYWYRQTLGQGPEFLTYFQNEAQLEKSRLLSDRFSAERPKGSFSTLEIQRTEQGDSAMYLCASSLEGVEQYFGPGTRLTVT.